The clone carrying this T cell receptor beta chain has more than one count but fewer than ten. Its cognate antigen is unknown. The data belong to a study of cytomegalovirus exposure and HLA in healthy donors. Study conclusions and caveats: Owing to their indistinguishability, certain V segments, notably TRBV6-2 and TRBV6-3, were excluded. Productive rates of about 87% or about 30% were seen for most TCR beta V segments in an earlier analysis.

Both 60 Vbeta primers and 13 Jbeta primers went into the PCR. Per the original data handling: A later analysis tallied some 80 million unique TCR beta chains, around 12 million of them shared. The assay was immunoSEQ multiplex PCR, and TCRdb's table has in-frame clones only and misses some. V and J calls and clone size are copied from that table; D and trimming were computed from the DNA. The sample holds more than 85,000 clones, around 70% seen once. There are 13 residues in the CDR3. Germline V lookup: CDR1 SGHTA, CDR2 FQGTGA. Trimming left V 4 bases short and J 5 bases short, with 8 bases between. The rearrangement links TRBV7-3 to TRBJ2-2; tentative D call: TRBD2 (6 bases). The TCR sequence derives from a man in his thirties or forties in good health and CMV-seronegative. The material sequenced was PBMCs. The CDR3 bases are TGTGCCAGCAGCTCTGGGGGGACCGGGGAGCTGTTTTTT. It encodes CASSSGGTGELFF.